These 30 T cell receptor beta chains were sequenced from one sample in a study of control samples from healthy donors and cancer patients. Generated by immunoSEQ multiplex PCR, the TCRdb table keeps only in-frame clones and is missing some. The table has roughly 220,000 clones, 85% to 95% seen once. The sample taken for sequencing was blood. The receptors stem from a man aged 50 to 60 in good health.

This chain uses TRBV6-6 with TRBJ1-6, with D possibly being TRBD1 (6 bases). Germline V gene sequence: CDR1 MNHNY, CDR2 SVGAGI (reference sequence). This CDR3 comprises 16 residues. V was shortened by 6 bases and J by 2 bases, with 14 bases between the two germline ends. The CDR3 loop reads CASRPHREPYNSPLHF. CDR3 nucleotide sequence: TGTGCCAGCAGACCCCACAGGGAACCCTATAATTCACCCCTCCACTTT.

The rearrangement links TRBV30 to TRBJ1-2, with D perhaps TRBD1 (5 bases). Germline V gives CDR1 GTSNPN, CDR2 SVGIG (reference sequence). CDR3 length: 15 amino acids. Between the trimmed V and J ends, which lost 3 bases and 5 bases, there was a span of 19 bases. For the CDR3, the DNA is TGTGCCTGGAGGCTACCGGGACGGGGGGGTTATGGCTACACCTTC. Translated: CAWRLPGRGGYGYTF. Full variable domain (remainder filled in from reference TRBV30 and TRBJ1-2): SQTIHQWPATLVQPVGSPLSLECTVEGTSNPNLYWYRQAAGRGLQLLFYSVGIGQISSEVPQNLSASRPQDRQFILSSKKLLLSDSGFYLCAWRLPGRGGYGYTFGSGTRLTVV.

The chain recombines TRBV2 with TRBJ1-5, with D tentatively TRBD1 (6 bases). The CDR3 spans 13 residues. V gave up 3 bases and J gave up 7 bases, with 10 bases separating them. Looked up from germline, CDR1 is SNHLY and CDR2 is FYNNEI. CDR3: CASSEGGRQPQHF. In DNA, the CDR3 is TGTGCCAGCAGTGAGGGGGGCAGACAGCCCCAGCATTTT.

J is TRBJ1-1 and V is TRBV12-3 or TRBV12-4; 9 nucleotides line up with TRBD1. The CDR3 length is 13 residues. V shed 7 bases, J shed 5 bases, and the junction held 5 bases outside the gene matches. Written as DNA, the CDR3 is TGTGCCAGCACCGCGACAGGGGGGACTGAAGCTTTCTTT. This encodes CASTATGGTEAFF.

The chain employs TRBV28 and TRBJ1-6; D not resolved. CDR1 and CDR2 from the germline V gene are MDHEN and SYDVKM. The CDR3 length is 14 residues. Trimming removed 4 bases at V and 2 bases at J, with 6 bases between. CDR3 sequence: CASSSPPYNSPLHF. The CDR3 DNA follows: TGTGCCAGCAGTTCCCCTCCCTATAATTCACCCCTCCACTTT.

This chain connects TRBV2 to TRBJ1-1; D perhaps matches TRBD1 (5 bases). This CDR3 has 14 amino acids. Trimming left V 7 bases short and J 5 bases short, with 17 bases between. The germline gives CDR1 SNHLY, CDR2 FYNNEI. The CDR3 DNA reads TGTGCCAGCATAGATATCGGGGCGTGGACTGAAGCTTTCTTT. Translated, it gives CASIDIGAWTEAFF.

V usage is TRBV7-9 and J usage is TRBJ1-3, with D uncertain. Germline CDR1 SEHNR, CDR2 FQNEAQ (reference sequence). Trimming cost V 4 bases and J 0 bases, with 4 bases left between them. The CDR3 spans 13 residues. For the CDR3, the DNA is TGTGCCAGCAGCTCAAACTCTGGAAACACCATATATTTT. Encoded protein: CASSSNSGNTIYF.

Points on this clone: Other DNA sequences from this sample encode an identical CDR3 as well. The rearrangement links TRBV19 to TRBJ1-1, with D perhaps TRBD1 (5 bases). CDR1 is LNHDA, CDR2 SQIVND, per germline (reference sequence). V shed 5 bases and J shed 6 bases, with 10 bases lying between them. The CDR3 totals 12 residues. The CDR3 region is CASSQGWAEAFF. The CDR3 coding sequence is TGTGCCAGTAGTCAGGGTTGGGCTGAAGCTTTCTTT.

This clone was observed once. V usage is TRBV19 and J usage is TRBJ1-3; the D gene is possibly TRBD1 (6 bases). The germline gives CDR1 LNHDA, CDR2 SQIVND (reference sequence). V dropped 11 bases and J dropped 0 bases, with 20 bases sitting between them. This CDR3 region has 16 residues. CDR3 loop: CAVELNDRLSGNTIYF. The CDR3 nucleotides are TGTGCCGTAGAACTTAACGACAGGCTCTCTGGAAACACCATATATTTT.

Only a few counts were recorded for this clone. The J gene is TRBJ2-5, the V gene TRBV27, with 8 bases aligning to TRBD2. The CDR3 is 15 residues long. Germline CDR1 MNHEY, CDR2 SMNVEV (reference sequence). V lost 4 bases to trimming and J lost 5 bases; unmatched junction nucleotides: 9. In DNA, the CDR3 is TGTGCCAGCAGTTCCCCGGGACTAGGGCGGGAGACCCAGTACTTC. Translated: CASSSPGLGRETQYF.

This rearrangement joins TRBV6-5 to TRBJ1-1; TRBD1 is a possible D gene (6 bases). Germline CDR1 is MNHEY and CDR2 is SVGAGI. Trimming cost V 4 bases and J 1 base, with 10 bases left between them. CDR3 length equals 14 residues. The CDR3 protein is CASSSYRENTEAFF. For the CDR3, the DNA is TGTGCCAGCAGTTCGTACAGGGAGAACACTGAAGCTTTCTTT.

This chain links TRBV15 with TRBJ2-3; TRBD2 matches at 10 bases. CDR3 length equals 18 residues. CDR1 and CDR2 (germline): LNHNV, YYDKDF (reference sequence). V lost 0 bases and J lost 8; bases outside the gene matches: 14. CDR3 bases: TGTGCCACCAGCAGAGATGTGGCTAGCGGGGGCTCGGAAGGTACGCAGTATTTT. Translated, it gives CATSRDVASGGSEGTQYF. The full variable domain, rest sourced from reference TRBV15 and TRBJ2-3, is DAMVIQNPRYQVTQFGKPVTLSCSQTLNHNVMYWYQQKSSQAPKLLFHYYDKDFNNEADTPDNFQSRRPNTSFCFLDIRSPGLGDTAMYLCATSRDVASGGSEGTQYFGPGTRLTVL.

The chain recombines TRBV12-3 or TRBV12-4 with TRBJ1-2; TRBD1 agrees at 9 bases. V lost 5 bases and J lost 6; bases outside the gene matches: 1. There are 12 residues in the CDR3. This chain's CDR3 is CASSTGGNGYTF. CDR3 DNA: TGTGCCAGCAGTACAGGGGGCAATGGCTACACCTTC.

The CDR3 sequence: CASSVGGLAAETQYF. CDR3 nucleotides: TGTGCCAGCAGCGTAGGGGGACTAGCGGCGGAGACCCAGTACTTC. The chain links TRBV9 to TRBJ2-5; the match to TRBD2 covers 11 bases. The germline V gene encodes CDR1 SGDLS and CDR2 YYNGEE. The V and J ends lost 0 bases and 5 bases, in that order; junction bases with no gene match: 3. This CDR3 contains 15 residues.

This rearrangement joins TRBV4-1 to TRBJ2-1; the D gene is possibly TRBD1 (6 bases). The CDR3 extends over 15 amino acids. The V gene's germline CDR1 is MGHRA and CDR2 YSYEKL. Trimming removed 4 bases from V and 4 bases from J, with 14 bases in between. For the CDR3, the DNA is TGCGCCAGCAGCCCCCAAGGCCAGGGGTACAATGAGCAGTTCTTC. Its translation: CASSPQGQGYNEQFF.

In its sample, this clone was seen a few times. This same CDR3 is encoded by further DNA sequences in the sample. V is TRBV18 and J is TRBJ2-6, with D uncertain. The CDR3 is made up of 14 amino acids. The germline V and J ends were trimmed by 1 base and 1 base, with 2 bases remaining between them. The germline V gene has CDR1 KGHSH and CDR2 LQKENI. The CDR3 loop is CASSPLSGANVLTF. In nucleotides, the CDR3 is TGTGCCAGCTCACCACTGTCTGGGGCCAACGTCCTGACTTTC. Full variable domain (outside the CDR3, taken from reference TRBV18 and TRBJ2-6): NAGVMQNPRHLVRRRGQEARLRCSPMKGHSHVYWYRQLPEEGLKFMVYLQKENIIDESGMPKERFSAEFPKEGPSILRIQQVVRGDSAAYFCASSPLSGANVLTFGAGSRLTVL.

This clone was recorded once. The rearrangement joins TRBV12-3 or TRBV12-4 to TRBJ2-5; perhaps TRBD1 as D (5 bases). The V end lost 5 bases, the J end lost 2 bases, and 9 bases lay between the germline ends. The CDR3 has 13 residues. CDR3 bases: TGTGCCAGCAGTGCAGGGATTCAAGAGACCCAGTACTTC. Translated, it gives CASSAGIQETQYF.

The chain employs TRBV2 and TRBJ2-7, with D possibly TRBD1 on 6 matching bases. CDR3 length equals 12 residues. Germline V CDR1 and CDR2: SNHLY, FYNNEI. V shed 4 bases and J shed 6 bases, with 10 bases lying between them. CDR3 in DNA: TGTGCCAGCAGTGCTACAGGGCTCGAGCAGTACGTC. It is translated as CASSATGLEQYV.

The chain has TRBV7-9 and TRBJ2-3; either TRBD1 or TRBD2 may fit D (5 bases each). CDR3 size: 15 residues. Germline lookup yields CDR1 SEHNR and CDR2 FQNEAQ (reference sequence). V dropped 3 bases and J dropped 0 bases, with 10 bases sitting between them. The CDR3 region has the DNA TGTGCCAGCAGCTTCGGGACGGATAGCACAGATACGCAGTATTTT. Its translation is CASSFGTDSTDTQYF. Full variable domain (remainder filled in from reference TRBV7-9 and TRBJ2-3): DTGVSQNPRHKITKRGQNVTFRCDPISEHNRLYWYRQTLGQGPEFLTYFQNEAQLEKSRLLSDRFSAERPKGSFSTLEIQRTEQGDSAMYLCASSFGTDSTDTQYFGPGTRLTVL.

V usage is TRBV15 and J usage is TRBJ1-3; the D is unclear. Germline-derived CDR1 and CDR2 are LNHNV and YYDKDF (reference sequence). The CDR3 spans 13 residues. Between the trimmed V and J ends, which lost 6 bases and 4 bases, there was a span of 10 bases. The CDR3 loop is CATRTVEGNTIYF. In DNA form, the CDR3 reads TGTGCCACCAGGACCGTGGAAGGAAACACCATATATTTT.

This chain joins TRBV6-5 and TRBJ1-6; no clear D. V was cut by 7 bases and J by 3 bases, with 7 bases left in between. The germline CDR1 and CDR2 sequences are MNHEY and SVGAGI. CDR3 length equals 13 residues. The DNA of the CDR3 is TGTGCCAGCACCCCCCACTATAATTCACCCCTCCACTTT. It yields the protein CASTPHYNSPLHF.

The chain has TRBV1 and TRBJ2-6. TRBV1 is listed as a pseudogene. This CDR3 comprises 19 residues. Written as DNA, the CDR3 is TGCACCAGCAGCCAAGATCTCCAGGGGGGGTACTCTGGGGCCAACGTCCTGACTTTC. This gives the protein CTSSQDLQGGYSGANVLTF.

Comment on this clone: This CDR3 is also generated by other DNA sequences in the sample. The J gene is TRBJ2-5, the V gene TRBV5-1; D unresolved. This CDR3 has 13 amino acids. The V end lost 1 base, the J end lost 1 base, and 5 bases lay between the germline ends. Germline-derived CDR1 and CDR2 are SGHRS and YFSETQ. This CDR3 is CASSLLSQETQYF. The CDR3, as DNA: TGCGCCAGCAGCTTGTTGAGCCAAGAGACCCAGTACTTC. Together with reference TRBV5-1 and TRBJ2-5, the CDR3 gives the full variable domain: KAGVTQTPRYLIKTRGQQVTLSCSPISGHRSVSWYQQTPGQGLQFLFEYFSETQRNKGNFPGRFSGRQFSNSRSEMNVSTLELGDSALYLCASSLLSQETQYFGPGTRLLVL.

The V call is TRBV27, the J call TRBJ1-5, with 7 positions matching TRBD1. V dropped 6 bases and J dropped 6; count of bases not matched to a gene: 5. The CDR3 runs 13 residues. The germline V gene has CDR1 MNHEY and CDR2 SMNVEV (reference sequence). CDR3 sequence reads: CASRGQYAQPQHF. In DNA form, the CDR3 reads TGTGCCAGCAGGGGACAGTATGCTCAGCCCCAGCATTTT.

The gene calls are TRBV3-1 (or the pseudogene TRBV3-2) and TRBJ1-6; D not certain. Trimming took off 0 bases at V and 6 bases at J, with 6 bases between the two ends. CDR1 is LGHDT and CDR2 is YNNKEL in the germline V gene (reference sequence). The CDR3 has 14 amino acids. CDR3 in amino acids: CASSQDWGNSPLHF. The CDR3 DNA follows: TGTGCCAGCAGCCAAGACTGGGGTAATTCACCCCTCCACTTT.

This clone was recorded only once. The chain is built from TRBV19 and TRBJ1-5; D remains ambiguous. Trimming cost V 7 bases and J 4 bases, with 17 bases left between them. This CDR3 has 15 residues. Germline CDR1 and CDR2: LNHDA and SQIVND (reference sequence). The CDR3 DNA is TGTGCCAGTACCCCAATCTGGGCAGCAAATCAGCCCCAGCATTTT. This sequence encodes CASTPIWAANQPQHF.

The genes are TRBV5-1 and TRBJ2-2, with 9 nucleotides matching TRBD1. This CDR3 spans 14 amino acids. The ends lost 2 bases at V and 7 bases at J; junction bases unmatched: 3. The V gene's germline CDR1 is SGHRS and CDR2 YFSETQ. This CDR3 reads CASSLQGAVGELFF. DNA for the CDR3: TGCGCCAGCAGCTTACAGGGGGCTGTCGGGGAGCTGTTTTTT.

This chain links TRBV5-1 with TRBJ2-5; 8 bases align to TRBD1. Germline values: CDR1 SGHRS, CDR2 YFSETQ. Germline trimming cut 3 bases from V and 3 bases from J; bases unmatched to any gene: 10. The CDR3 contains 16 residues. Written as DNA, the CDR3 is TGCGCCAGCAGCTCTCAAACCACAGGGGGAGAAGAGACCCAGTACTTC. Encoded protein: CASSSQTTGGEETQYF.

Notes on this clone: One junction end does not reproduce the germline sequence, and a read error may be involved. This rearrangement joins TRBV20-1 to TRBJ1-4; no clear D gene. In germline, CDR1 is DFQATT, CDR2 SNEGSKA (reference sequence). CDR3 length: 10 residues. The CDR3, as DNA: TGCAGTCCTAGTGATGAAAAACTGTTTTTT. It yields the protein CSPSDEKLFF.

As regards this clone: At the DNA level, this CDR3 is encoded by other sequences in the same sample as well. The chain links TRBV29-1 to TRBJ1-1; D gene ambiguous. This CDR3 region has 11 residues. The V end lost 3 bases, the J end lost 2 bases, and 4 bases lay between the germline ends. Germline V gives CDR1 SQVTM, CDR2 ANQGSEA. The CDR3 spells CSVEGNTEAFF. The CDR3 DNA reads TGCAGCGTTGAGGGAAACACTGAAGCTTTCTTT.